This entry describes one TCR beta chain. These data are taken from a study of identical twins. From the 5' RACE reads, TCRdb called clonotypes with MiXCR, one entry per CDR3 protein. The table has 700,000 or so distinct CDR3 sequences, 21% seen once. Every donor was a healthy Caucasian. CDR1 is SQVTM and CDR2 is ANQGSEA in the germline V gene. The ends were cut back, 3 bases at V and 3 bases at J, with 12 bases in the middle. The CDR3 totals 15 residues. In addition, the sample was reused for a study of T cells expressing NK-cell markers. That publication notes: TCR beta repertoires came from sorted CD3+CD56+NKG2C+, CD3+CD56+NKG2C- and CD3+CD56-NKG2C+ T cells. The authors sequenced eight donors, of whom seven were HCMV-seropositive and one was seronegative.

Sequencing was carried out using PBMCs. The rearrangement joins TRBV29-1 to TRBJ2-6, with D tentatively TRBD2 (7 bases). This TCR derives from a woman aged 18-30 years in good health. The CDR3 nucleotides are TGCAGCGTTGAGGGGGGGCAAAATGGGGCCAACGTCCTGACTTTC. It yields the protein CSVEGGQNGANVLTF.